Listed below are T cell receptor beta chains from one sample, sequenced in a study of blood T cell repertoires in COVID-19. Profiling relied on immunoSEQ multiplex PCR, and the TCRdb table lists in-frame clones only, not all of them. The repertoire consists of 25,000 to 35,000 clones, with 65% to 90% occurring once and the leading ten covering more than 7.5%. Sequenced material: peripheral blood. The receptor source for this set is a man older than 75 with active COVID-19. Both conserved end residues are part of each CDR3. Each record gives: clone size, D gene, J gene, V gene, CDR3 protein, CDR3 DNA. A D gene is named only where the DNA matches it firmly. A row's size may be missing; if present it is once, few, many or a size class.

clone_size: NA
d_call: NA
j_call: TRBJ1-1
v_call: TRBV20-1
cdr3_aa: CSAREEVPAFF
cdr3_nt: TGCAGTGCTAGAGAAGAGGTACCAGCTTTCTTT

clone_size: NA
d_call: NA
j_call: TRBJ1-1
v_call: TRBV18
cdr3_aa: CASSPSTENTEAFF
cdr3_nt: TGTGCCAGCTCACCTTCGACAGAGAACACTGAAGCTTTCTTT

clone_size: NA
d_call: TRBD2
j_call: TRBJ2-7
v_call: TRBV6-5
cdr3_aa: CASSDRGLASGEQYF
cdr3_nt: TGTGCCAGCAGCGACCGGGGACTAGCATCCGGCGAGCAGTACTTC

clone_size: NA
d_call: NA
j_call: TRBJ1-2
v_call: TRBV2
cdr3_aa: CASSESTAYGYTF
cdr3_nt: TGTGCCAGCAGTGAGTCGACAGCCTATGGCTACACCTTC

clone_size: NA
d_call: NA
j_call: TRBJ1-2
v_call: TRBV14
cdr3_aa: CASSQIQSGGYTF
cdr3_nt: TGTGCCAGCAGCCAAATCCAAAGCGGAGGCTACACCTTC

clone_size: NA
d_call: NA
j_call: TRBJ2-7
v_call: TRBV3-1/TRBV3-2
cdr3_aa: CASSANWDGGQYF
cdr3_nt: TGTGCCAGCAGCGCCAACTGGGACGGGGGGCAGTACTTC

clone_size: NA
d_call: NA
j_call: TRBJ2-5
v_call: TRBV4-1
cdr3_aa: CASSQSRSGSGQETQYF
cdr3_nt: TGCGCCAGCAGCCAATCTCGTTCCGGGAGCGGACAAGAGACCCAGTACTTC

clone_size: NA
d_call: NA
j_call: TRBJ1-4
v_call: TRBV5-1
cdr3_aa: CASSSRDTGMSEKLFF
cdr3_nt: TGCGCCAGCAGCTCCCGCGACACAGGGATGAGTGAAAAACTGTTTTTT

clone_size: once
d_call: NA
j_call: TRBJ2-1
v_call: TRBV7-3
cdr3_aa: CASSRQQGNEQFF
cdr3_nt: TGTGCCAGCAGCCGACAACAGGGCAATGAGCAGTTCTTC

clone_size: once
d_call: NA
j_call: TRBJ2-1
v_call: TRBV9
cdr3_aa: CASSVDWGGNEQFF
cdr3_nt: TGTGCCAGCAGCGTAGATTGGGGCGGCAATGAGCAGTTCTTC

clone_size: NA
d_call: TRBD2
j_call: TRBJ2-7
v_call: TRBV7-9
cdr3_aa: CASSLLAGGPIYQYEQYF
cdr3_nt: TGTGCCAGCAGCTTACTAGCGGGGGGCCCCATCTATCAATACGAGCAGTACTTC

clone_size: NA
d_call: TRBD1
j_call: TRBJ1-2
v_call: TRBV7-2
cdr3_aa: CASSLQTGTAGYTF
cdr3_nt: TGTGCCAGCAGCTTGCAGACAGGGACGGCGGGCTACACCTTC

clone_size: NA
d_call: TRBD1
j_call: TRBJ2-5
v_call: TRBV2
cdr3_aa: CASSDRQGIGETQYF
cdr3_nt: TGTGCCAGCAGTGATAGACAGGGAATTGGAGAGACCCAGTACTTC

clone_size: NA
d_call: TRBD1
j_call: TRBJ2-7
v_call: TRBV5-6
cdr3_aa: CASSPRGQGRGEQYF
cdr3_nt: TGTGCCAGCAGCCCCCGTGGACAGGGAAGGGGGGAGCAGTACTTC

clone_size: NA
d_call: NA
j_call: TRBJ1-2
v_call: TRBV5-6
cdr3_aa: CASSLAALYGYTF
cdr3_nt: TGTGCCAGCAGCTTAGCAGCACTATATGGCTACACCTTC

clone_size: NA
d_call: NA
j_call: TRBJ2-5
v_call: TRBV7-9
cdr3_aa: CASSLNGIRGETQYF
cdr3_nt: TGTGCCAGCAGCCTAAATGGGATACGGGGAGAGACCCAGTACTTC

clone_size: NA
d_call: NA
j_call: TRBJ2-5
v_call: TRBV3-1/TRBV3-2
cdr3_aa: CASSQSWDYQETQYF
cdr3_nt: TGTGCCAGCAGCCAATCGTGGGACTACCAAGAGACCCAGTACTTC

clone_size: NA
d_call: NA
j_call: TRBJ2-3
v_call: TRBV9
cdr3_aa: CASSPQMLADTQYF
cdr3_nt: TGTGCCAGCAGCCCACAAATGCTGGCAGATACGCAGTATTTT

clone_size: NA
d_call: TRBD1
j_call: TRBJ1-5
v_call: TRBV28
cdr3_aa: CASSLRRDRKNQPQHF
cdr3_nt: TGTGCCAGCAGTTTACGCCGGGACAGGAAGAATCAGCCCCAGCATTTT

clone_size: NA
d_call: NA
j_call: TRBJ1-1
v_call: TRBV20-1
cdr3_aa: CSARPISEAFF
cdr3_nt: TGCAGTGCTAGACCCATTTCAGAAGCTTTCTTT

clone_size: NA
d_call: TRBD1
j_call: TRBJ2-1
v_call: TRBV2
cdr3_aa: CASRTGQGRNEQFF
cdr3_nt: TGTGCCAGCAGAACCGGACAGGGCCGAAATGAGCAGTTCTTC

clone_size: NA
d_call: NA
j_call: TRBJ1-5
v_call: TRBV19
cdr3_aa: CASSIVRGQSNQPQHF
cdr3_nt: TGTGCCAGTAGTATAGTTAGAGGACAGAGCAATCAGCCCCAGCATTTT

clone_size: NA
d_call: NA
j_call: TRBJ2-5
v_call: TRBV7-9
cdr3_aa: CASSPGRGQETQYF
cdr3_nt: TGTGCCAGCAGCCCAGGGCGGGGACAAGAGACCCAGTACTTC

clone_size: NA
d_call: NA
j_call: TRBJ1-1
v_call: TRBV5-1
cdr3_aa: CASSRYSGTEAFF
cdr3_nt: TGCGCCAGCAGCCGTTACTCGGGCACTGAAGCTTTCTTT

clone_size: NA
d_call: NA
j_call: TRBJ2-1
v_call: TRBV6-4
cdr3_aa: CASPDRSHNEQFF
cdr3_nt: TGTGCCAGCCCAGACAGGAGCCATAATGAGCAGTTCTTC

clone_size: NA
d_call: NA
j_call: TRBJ1-1
v_call: TRBV18
cdr3_aa: CASSPPVSGAEAFF
cdr3_nt: TGTGCCAGCTCACCACCAGTTTCAGGGGCTGAAGCTTTCTTT

clone_size: NA
d_call: TRBD1
j_call: TRBJ2-7
v_call: TRBV10-3
cdr3_aa: CAISEPGQGIYEQYF
cdr3_nt: TGTGCCATCAGTGAGCCCGGACAGGGGATATACGAGCAGTACTTC

clone_size: NA
d_call: NA
j_call: TRBJ2-7
v_call: TRBV4-1
cdr3_aa: CASSLADSYEQYF
cdr3_nt: TGCGCCAGCAGCCTAGCGGACTCCTACGAGCAGTACTTC

clone_size: NA
d_call: TRBD1
j_call: TRBJ2-7
v_call: TRBV7-2
cdr3_aa: CASSSWTGSRYEQYF
cdr3_nt: TGTGCCAGCAGCTCCTGGACAGGGTCACGCTACGAGCAGTACTTC

clone_size: NA
d_call: NA
j_call: TRBJ2-5
v_call: TRBV2
cdr3_aa: CASSTSETQYF
cdr3_nt: TGTGCCAGCAGTACTTCAGAGACCCAGTACTTC

clone_size: once
d_call: NA
j_call: TRBJ1-1
v_call: TRBV2
cdr3_aa: CASSEGSGVEGEAFF
cdr3_nt: TGTGCCAGCAGTGAAGGGTCCGGGGTGGAGGGTGAAGCTTTCTTT

clone_size: NA
d_call: NA
j_call: TRBJ1-3
v_call: TRBV10-3
cdr3_aa: CAINAGAKGISGNTIYF
cdr3_nt: TGTGCCATCAACGCGGGGGCTAAGGGGATCTCTGGAAACACCATATATTTT

clone_size: NA
d_call: TRBD2
j_call: TRBJ2-3
v_call: TRBV20-1
cdr3_aa: CSASELAGRDTQYF
cdr3_nt: TGCAGTGCTAGTGAGCTAGCGGGGCGGGATACGCAGTATTTT

clone_size: NA
d_call: NA
j_call: TRBJ2-7
v_call: TRBV24-1
cdr3_aa: CATSGQRYEQYF
cdr3_nt: TGTGCCACGTCAGGACAGCGCTACGAGCAGTACTTC

clone_size: NA
d_call: TRBD1
j_call: TRBJ1-3
v_call: TRBV9
cdr3_aa: CASSVTPTGGSNTIYF
cdr3_nt: TGTGCCAGCAGCGTAACTCCCACAGGGGGCTCAAACACCATATATTTT

clone_size: NA
d_call: NA
j_call: TRBJ1-2
v_call: TRBV9
cdr3_aa: CASSPGRVQYGYTF
cdr3_nt: TGTGCCAGCAGCCCGGGTCGGGTTCAATATGGCTACACCTTC

clone_size: NA
d_call: TRBD1
j_call: TRBJ1-2
v_call: TRBV5-6
cdr3_aa: CASSLYPGQGFGDYGYTF
cdr3_nt: TGTGCCAGCAGCTTATACCCGGGACAGGGGTTTGGGGACTATGGCTACACCTTC

clone_size: NA
d_call: NA
j_call: TRBJ2-1
v_call: TRBV23-1
cdr3_aa: CASSQSAPAEAAPLQSRSYNEQFF
cdr3_nt: TGCGCCAGCAGTCAATCGGCCCCCGCGGAGGCAGCCCCTCTTCAATCCCGGTCCTACAATGAGCAGTTCTTC

clone_size: few
d_call: NA
j_call: TRBJ2-7
v_call: TRBV2
cdr3_aa: CASSEEVLGAGEQYF
cdr3_nt: TGTGCCAGCAGTGAAGAGGTCTTGGGGGCGGGCGAGCAGTACTTC

clone_size: NA
d_call: NA
j_call: TRBJ1-4
v_call: TRBV28
cdr3_aa: CASSPWGRDEKLFF
cdr3_nt: TGTGCCAGCAGCCCTTGGGGCCGAGATGAAAAACTGTTTTTT